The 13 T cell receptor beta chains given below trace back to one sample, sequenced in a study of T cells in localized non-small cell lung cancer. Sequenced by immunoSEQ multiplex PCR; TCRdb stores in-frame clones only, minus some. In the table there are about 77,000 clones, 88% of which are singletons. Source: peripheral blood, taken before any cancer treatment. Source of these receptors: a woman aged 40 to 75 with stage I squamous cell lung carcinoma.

CDR3 bases: TGCGCCAGCAGCTTGGTGACAGGGTTGTGGGGCTACACCTTC. Encoded protein: CASSLVTGLWGYTF. The chain recombines TRBV5-1 with TRBJ1-2; 7 nucleotides align to TRBD1. CDR3 length: 14 residues. Germline V gene lookup returns CDR1 SGHRS and CDR2 YFSETQ. Losses at the gene ends were 0 bases for V and 8 bases for J; bases not matched to a gene: 7.

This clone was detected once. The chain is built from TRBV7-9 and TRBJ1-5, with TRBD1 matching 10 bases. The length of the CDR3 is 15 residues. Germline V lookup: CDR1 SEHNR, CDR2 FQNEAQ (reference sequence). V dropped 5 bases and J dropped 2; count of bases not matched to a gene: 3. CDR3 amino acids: CASSPGTGGNQPQHF. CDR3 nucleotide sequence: TGTGCCAGCAGCCCCGGGACAGGGGGCAATCAGCCCCAGCATTTT.

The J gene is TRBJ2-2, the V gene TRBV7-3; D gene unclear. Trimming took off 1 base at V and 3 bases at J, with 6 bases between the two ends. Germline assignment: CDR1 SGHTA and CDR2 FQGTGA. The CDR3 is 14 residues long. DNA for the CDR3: TGTGCCAGCAGCTTAAATTCAGACACCGGGGAGCTGTTTTTT. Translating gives CASSLNSDTGELFF.

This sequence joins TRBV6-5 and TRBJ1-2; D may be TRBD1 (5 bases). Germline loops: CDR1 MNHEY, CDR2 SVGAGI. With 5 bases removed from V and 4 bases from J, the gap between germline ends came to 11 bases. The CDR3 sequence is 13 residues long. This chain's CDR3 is CASSEFGTYGYTF. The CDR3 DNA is TGTGCCAGCAGTGAATTTGGGACCTATGGCTACACCTTC.

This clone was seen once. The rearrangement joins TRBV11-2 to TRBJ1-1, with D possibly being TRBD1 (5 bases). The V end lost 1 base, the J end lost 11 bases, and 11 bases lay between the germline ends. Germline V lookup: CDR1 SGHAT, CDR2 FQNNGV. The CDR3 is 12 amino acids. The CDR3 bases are TGTGCCAGCAGCTTAGGGGGCCGTGCCGCTTTCTTT. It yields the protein CASSLGGRAAFF.

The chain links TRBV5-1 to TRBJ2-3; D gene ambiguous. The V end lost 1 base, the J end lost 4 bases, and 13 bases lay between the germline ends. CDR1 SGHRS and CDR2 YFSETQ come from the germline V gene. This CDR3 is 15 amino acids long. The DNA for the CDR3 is TGCGCCAGCAGCTTGATCGGAGAGACCGCAGATACGCAGTATTTT. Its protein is CASSLIGETADTQYF.

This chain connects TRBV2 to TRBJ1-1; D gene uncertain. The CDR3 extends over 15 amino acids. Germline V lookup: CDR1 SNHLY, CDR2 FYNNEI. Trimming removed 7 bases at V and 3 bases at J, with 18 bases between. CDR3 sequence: CASTERAAGDTEAFF. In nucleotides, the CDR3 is TGTGCCAGCACCGAAAGGGCGGCAGGAGACACTGAAGCTTTCTTT. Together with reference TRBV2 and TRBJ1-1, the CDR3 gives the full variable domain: EPEVTQTPSHQVTQMGQEVILRCVPISNHLYFYWYRQILGQKVEFLVSFYNNEISEKSEIFDDQFSVERPDGSNFTLKIRSTKLEDSAMYFCASTERAAGDTEAFFGQGTRLTVV.

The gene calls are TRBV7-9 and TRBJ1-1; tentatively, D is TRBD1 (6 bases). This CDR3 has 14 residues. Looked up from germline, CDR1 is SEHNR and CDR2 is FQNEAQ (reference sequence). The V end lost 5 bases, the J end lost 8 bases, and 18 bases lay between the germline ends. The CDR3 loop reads CASSTHILQGEAFF. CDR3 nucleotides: TGTGCCAGCAGCACACACATACTACAGGGAGAAGCTTTCTTT.

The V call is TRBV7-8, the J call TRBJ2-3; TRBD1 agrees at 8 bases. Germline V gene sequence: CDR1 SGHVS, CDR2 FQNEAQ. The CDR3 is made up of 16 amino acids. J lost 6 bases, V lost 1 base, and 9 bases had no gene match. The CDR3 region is CASSLGPGGTKDTQYF. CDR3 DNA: TGTGCCAGCAGCTTAGGTCCAGGGGGCACCAAGGATACGCAGTATTTT.

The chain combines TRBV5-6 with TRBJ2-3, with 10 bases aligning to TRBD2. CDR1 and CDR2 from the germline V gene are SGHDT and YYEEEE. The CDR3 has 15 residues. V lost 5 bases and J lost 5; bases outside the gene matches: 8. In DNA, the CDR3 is TGTGCCAGCAGAGAGCGGGGGGGCCCTCGAGATACGCAGTATTTT. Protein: CASRERGGPRDTQYF. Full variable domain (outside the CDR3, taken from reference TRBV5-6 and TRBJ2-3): DAGVTQSPTHLIKTRGQQVTLRCSPKSGHDTVSWYQQALGQGPQFIFQYYEEEERQRGNFPDRFSGHQFPNYSSELNVNALLLGDSALYLCASRERGGPRDTQYFGPGTRLTVL.

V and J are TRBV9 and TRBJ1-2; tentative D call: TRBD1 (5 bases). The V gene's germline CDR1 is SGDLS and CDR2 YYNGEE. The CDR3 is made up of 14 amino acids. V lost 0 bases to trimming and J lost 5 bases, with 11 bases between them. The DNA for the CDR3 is TGTGCCAGCAGCGTAGAGGGGAGACCTTATGGCTACACCTTC. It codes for CASSVEGRPYGYTF.

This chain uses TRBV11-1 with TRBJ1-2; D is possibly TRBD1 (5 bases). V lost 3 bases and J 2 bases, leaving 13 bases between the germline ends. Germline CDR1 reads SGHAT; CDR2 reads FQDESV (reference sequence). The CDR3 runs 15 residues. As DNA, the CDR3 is TGTGCCAGCAGCTTGGGACCACAAAACAACTATGGCTACACCTTC. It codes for CASSLGPQNNYGYTF.

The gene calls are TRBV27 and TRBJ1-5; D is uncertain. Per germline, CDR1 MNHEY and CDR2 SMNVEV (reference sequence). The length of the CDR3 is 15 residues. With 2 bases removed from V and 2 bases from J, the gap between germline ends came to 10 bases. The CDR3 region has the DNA TGTGCCAGCAGTTTAAAAGGGATAGGCAATCAGCCCCAGCATTTT. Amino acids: CASSLKGIGNQPQHF.